Given below is one TCR beta chain in context. Its antigen is undetermined. This entry comes from a study of cytomegalovirus exposure and HLA in healthy donors. Broader study findings: Researchers reported that three CMV-associated chains were confirmed in vitro as CMV antigen-specific. TCR beta V segments were, for the most part, productive about 87% or about 30% of the time in an earlier analysis. V- and J-gene trimming in TCR beta was tied to a missense DCLRE1C variant by an analysis performed later. A later analysis associated 16,951 TCR beta sequences with HLA alleles at a 0.05 false discovery rate.

PCR employed 60 Vbeta and 13 Jbeta primers. Assay: immunoSEQ multiplex PCR; the TCRdb copy retains only in-frame clones and omits some. The repertoire holds about 160,000 clones, with around 77% as singletons. This CDR3 is built from 16 residues. Germline CDR1 is SGHTA and CDR2 is FQGNSA. The ends were cut back, 5 bases at V and 6 bases at J, with 20 bases in the middle. Sequences were obtained from PBMCs. V and J are TRBV7-2 and TRBJ2-1; possibly TRBD2 for D (5 bases). The sequence came from a woman aged 25 to 39 in good health and CMV-seronegative. CDR3 sequence (DNA): TGTGCCAGCAGCACTCCTCGGGGAACCCCGGGCAATGAGCAGTTCTTC. It encodes CASSTPRGTPGNEQFF.